A single sample is the source of the 6 T cell receptor beta chains below, sequenced in a study of cytomegalovirus exposure and HLA in healthy donors. PCR involved 60 Vbeta and 13 Jbeta primers. Clones were read by immunoSEQ multiplex PCR, and TCRdb kept only the in-frame ones, dropping some. In the table there are roughly 200,000 clones, just over 75% of which are singletons. Sequencing was done on a sample of PBMCs. The receptors shown here come from a man younger than 35 in good health and CMV-seronegative.

The chain carries TRBV6-5 and TRBJ1-1; D gene ambiguous. The CDR3 covers 14 residues. CDR1 and CDR2 (germline): MNHEY, SVGAGI. V was trimmed by 2 bases and J by 2 bases, leaving 9 bases between them. DNA of the CDR3: TGTGCCAGCAGTTACGGCAGGATTAACACTGAAGCTTTCTTT. Its protein is CASSYGRINTEAFF.

The gene calls are TRBV18 and TRBJ2-7, with 8 bases fitting TRBD1. With 0 bases clipped from V and 3 bases from J, the junction kept 7 bases outside the gene matches. This CDR3 spans 16 amino acids. The germline gives CDR1 KGHSH, CDR2 LQKENI. The CDR3 loop is CASSPPVGQEVYEQYF. In DNA form, the CDR3 reads TGTGCCAGCTCACCACCGGTGGGACAGGAGGTCTACGAGCAGTACTTC.

This sequence joins TRBV28 and TRBJ2-7; 7 bases are shared with TRBD1. The CDR3 runs 17 residues. V lost 5 bases to trimming and J lost 2 bases; unmatched junction nucleotides: 15. Germline-derived CDR1 and CDR2 are MDHEN and SYDVKM. CDR3 bases: TGTGCCAGCAGTCAGACAGGGACCCCCCTCGTCGCCTACGAGCAGTACTTC. This gives the protein CASSQTGTPLVAYEQYF.

The chain's CDR3 is CASSQVDTNTEAFF. In nucleotides, the CDR3 is TGCGCCAGCAGCCAAGTGGACACGAACACTGAAGCTTTCTTT. V usage is TRBV4-1 and J usage is TRBJ1-1, with a possible D match to TRBD1 (5 bases). CDR1 is MGHRA and CDR2 is YSYEKL in the germline V gene. V lost 1 base to trimming and J lost 1 base, with 7 bases between them. The CDR3 contains 14 residues.

The rearrangement joins TRBV13 to TRBJ1-1, with D tentatively TRBD1 (6 bases). The V gene lost 2 bases and the J gene lost 8 bases, with 9 bases spanning the gap. This CDR3 spans 12 amino acids. Germline CDR1 is PRHDT and CDR2 is FYEKMQ (reference sequence). The CDR3 loop is CASSLQGTEAFF. CDR3 sequence (DNA): TGTGCCAGCAGCTTACAGGGGACGGAAGCTTTCTTT.

This clone was counted a single time. The chain couples TRBV28 to TRBJ1-6; TRBD1 aligns across 10 bases. CDR1 and CDR2 from the germline V gene are MDHEN and SYDVKM. The J segment lost 9 bases and the V segment lost 3 bases, leaving 2 bases of the junction unmatched. The CDR3 runs to 14 residues. DNA for the CDR3: TGTGCCAGCAGTTTTCGGACAGGGGGTTCACCCCTCCACTTT. Amino acid sequence: CASSFRTGGSPLHF.